One and the same sample provided the 20 T cell receptor beta chains below, sequenced in a study of T cell responses to AZD1222 COVID-19 vaccine. Measured with immunoSEQ multiplex PCR; TCRdb has only the in-frame clones, and not every one. The sample holds about 130,000 clones, 92% seen once. The sequenced sample was peripheral blood, obtained 28 days after the second AZD1222 dose. Every receptor here comes from an adult who received the AZD1222 COVID-19 vaccine.

This rearrangement joins TRBV7-9 to TRBJ2-5; D gene ambiguous. Germline lookup yields CDR1 SEHNR and CDR2 FQNEAQ (reference sequence). There are 12 residues in the CDR3. The V and J ends lost 4 bases and 4 bases respectively, with 7 bases between them. CDR3 in amino acids: CASSSVGETQYF. The CDR3 DNA follows: TGTGCCAGCAGCTCTGTGGGAGAGACCCAGTACTTC.

The chain employs TRBV7-9 and TRBJ2-1, with 11 bases that match TRBD2. Trimming at V came to 3 bases and at J to 6 bases, leaving 10 bases not matched to a gene. CDR1 is SEHNR, CDR2 FQNEAQ, per germline (reference sequence). The CDR3 is 17 residues long. CDR3 DNA sequence: TGTGCCAGCAGCTTGCCGGCCGGGACTAGCGGAACCAATGAGCAGTTCTTC. This gives the protein CASSLPAGTSGTNEQFF.

This rearrangement joins TRBV7-2 to TRBJ1-6; the match to TRBD1 covers 11 bases. Germline loops: CDR1 SGHTA, CDR2 FQGNSA. Germline trimming cut 5 bases from V and 9 bases from J; bases unmatched to any gene: 12. This CDR3 spans 17 amino acids. DNA of the CDR3: TGTGCCAGCAGCCCCTGGACAGGGGGCGCGATTGGTTCACCCCTCCACTTT. Encoded protein: CASSPWTGGAIGSPLHF.

J is TRBJ1-5 and V is TRBV19; D might be TRBD1 (5 bases). The ends were cut back, 6 bases at V and 0 bases at J, with 18 bases in the middle. Per the germline V gene, CDR1 is LNHDA and CDR2 is SQIVND (reference sequence). The CDR3 is 17 amino acids. CDR3 region: CASSPPIGGYSNQPQHF. CDR3 in DNA: TGTGCCAGTAGCCCGCCGATCGGGGGATATAGCAATCAGCCCCAGCATTTT.

This chain links TRBV4-3 with TRBJ2-6; 9 nucleotides align to TRBD1. The CDR3 is made up of 20 amino acids. V lost 2 bases to trimming and J lost 2 bases; unmatched junction nucleotides: 13. Germline V gene sequence: CDR1 LGHNA, CDR2 YSLEER. The CDR3 DNA reads TGCGCCAGCAGCCAATACACCGGGACAGGGTTTACGGCTGGGGCCAACGTCCTGACTTTC. Its translation is CASSQYTGTGFTAGANVLTF.

The chain carries TRBV7-9 and TRBJ1-1, with D possibly being TRBD1 (5 bases). The CDR3 is 17 residues long. Per germline, CDR1 SEHNR and CDR2 FQNEAQ (reference sequence). The V end lost 2 bases, the J end lost 0 bases, and 16 bases lay between the germline ends. CDR3 bases: TGTGCCAGCAGCTTATGGGGCAGACCTACAATGAACACTGAAGCTTTCTTT. Protein sequence: CASSLWGRPTMNTEAFF.

V is TRBV6-5 and J is TRBJ2-7, with 11 positions matching TRBD1. This CDR3 is built from 16 residues. CDR1 and CDR2 from the germline V gene are MNHEY and SVGAGI. V was pared by 0 bases and J by 3 bases, with 4 bases of the junction left unmatched. The chain's CDR3 is CASSYSWDRGVYEQYF. The CDR3 nucleotides read TGTGCCAGCAGTTACTCATGGGACAGGGGGGTCTACGAGCAGTACTTC.

V gene TRBV7-2 combines with J gene TRBJ2-3; D may match TRBD1 or TRBD2 (5 bases each). The germline CDR1 and CDR2 sequences are SGHTA and FQGNSA. V was clipped by 5 bases and J by 5 bases, with 20 bases between them. The CDR3 contains 16 residues. This CDR3 reads CASSQGPSGTQDTQYF. CDR3 in DNA: TGTGCCAGCAGCCAGGGCCCTTCCGGGACGCAAGATACGCAGTATTTT.

The genes are TRBV27 and TRBJ2-5, with TRBD2 matching 12 bases. J gave up 5 bases and V 2 bases, and 9 bases lay outside the gene matches. The CDR3 extends over 17 amino acids. Germline assignment: CDR1 MNHEY and CDR2 SMNVEV (reference sequence). CDR3 amino acids: CASSLTGLAGGWETQYF. CDR3 coding DNA: TGTGCCAGCAGTTTAACCGGTCTAGCGGGAGGGTGGGAGACCCAGTACTTC.

This chain joins TRBV29-1 and TRBJ1-4; D may be TRBD1 (5 bases). Trimming left V 2 bases short and J 10 bases short, with 20 bases between. This CDR3 region has 15 residues. Germline V gives CDR1 SQVTM, CDR2 ANQGSEA. The CDR3 protein is CSVEYDREVKGKLFF. The CDR3 bases are TGCAGCGTTGAATATGACAGAGAGGTCAAAGGAAAACTGTTTTTT.

This clone has a single count. The rearrangement joins TRBV21-1 to TRBJ1-1; the table's D call, TRBD1, was not checked against the DNA. TRBV21-1 is a pseudogene locus. This CDR3 is built from 13 residues. CDR3 sequence (DNA): TGTGCCAGCAGCAAAGCGCAGGGGGGAGTTGCTTTCTTT. Residues: CASSKAQGGVAFF.

The chain joins TRBV28 to TRBJ1-3; D may be TRBD1 (5 bases). Germline V gene lookup returns CDR1 MDHEN and CDR2 SYDVKM. The CDR3 has 15 amino acids. The ends were cut back, 3 bases at V and 0 bases at J, with 9 bases in the middle. The CDR3 is CASSLRTRSGNTIYF. The CDR3 region has the DNA TGTGCCAGCAGTTTGAGGACACGCTCTGGAAACACCATATATTTT.

J is TRBJ1-2 and V is TRBV5-4; D possibly corresponds to TRBD1 (5 bases). Trimming left V 0 bases short and J 5 bases short, with 20 bases between. CDR1 and CDR2 from the germline V gene are SGHNT and YYREEE (reference sequence). The CDR3 extends over 17 amino acids. Here the CDR3 reads CASSLGAAGRLGYGYTF. The CDR3 DNA reads as TGTGCCAGCAGCTTGGGGGCGGCAGGGCGTTTGGGGTATGGCTACACCTTC.

This sequence joins TRBV5-1 and TRBJ2-2; TRBD2 aligns across 8 bases. This CDR3 is built from 15 residues. The V gene end was trimmed by 0 bases and the J gene end by 9 bases; junction bases not matched to a gene: 7. Germline CDR1 is SGHRS and CDR2 is YFSETQ. CDR3 region: CASSLAGRGARELFF. The CDR3 DNA reads as TGCGCCAGCAGCTTGGCCGGGAGGGGCGCCCGGGAGCTGTTTTTT.

The chain carries TRBV6-5 and TRBJ2-1, with 9 bases matching TRBD1. The germline CDR1 and CDR2 sequences are MNHEY and SVGAGI. Unmatched junction bases numbered 6, after V lost 6 bases and J lost 3 bases. The CDR3 is 15 residues long. The CDR3 DNA is TGTGCCAGCAGAGCGGACAGGGGCTACTACAATGAGCAGTTCTTC. It specifies CASRADRGYYNEQFF.

This clone appeared a few times. CDR3 DNA: TGTGCCAGCAGCTCCCCGGGACTAGCGGGAGGGCCCTACAATGAGCAGTTCTTC. As protein: CASSSPGLAGGPYNEQFF. The rearrangement links TRBV7-9 to TRBJ2-1; 16 bases agree with TRBD2. V shed 4 bases and J 2 bases; nucleotides not matched to a gene: 5. In germline, CDR1 is SEHNR, CDR2 FQNEAQ (reference sequence). The CDR3 sequence is 18 residues long.

V gene TRBV28 combines with J gene TRBJ1-2; TRBD1 matches at 7 bases. CDR3 size: 14 residues. Germline CDR1 MDHEN, CDR2 SYDVKM. J gave up 1 base and V 7 bases, and 6 bases lay outside the gene matches. The CDR3 nucleotides are TGTGCCAGCACTCCCAGGGGGATTAACTATGGCTACACCTTC. This encodes CASTPRGINYGYTF.

The chain uses TRBV30 and TRBJ1-2, with D possibly TRBD1 on 6 matching bases. The CDR3 consists of 13 residues. Trimming removed 3 bases at V and 8 bases at J, with 16 bases between. Germline loops: CDR1 GTSNPN, CDR2 SVGIG (reference sequence). This CDR3 is CAWSRGPPLGYTF. CDR3 sequence (DNA): TGTGCCTGGAGCAGGGGTCCCCCCTTAGGCTACACCTTC.

This chain uses TRBV30 with TRBJ1-2; D ambiguous. The germline V gene has CDR1 GTSNPN and CDR2 SVGIG (reference sequence). The CDR3 spans 11 residues. V lost 1 base and J lost 4, with 4 bases in between. In nucleotides, the CDR3 is TGTGCCTGGAGTGGTGGCTATGGCTACACCTTC. The encoded protein is CAWSGGYGYTF.

The rearrangement uses TRBV28 and TRBJ1-1; D is uncertain. Germline CDR1 and CDR2: MDHEN and SYDVKM. CDR3 length equals 13 residues. V was trimmed by 3 bases and J by 1 base, leaving 6 bases between them. The CDR3 spells CASSLQRNTEAFF. CDR3 sequence (DNA): TGTGCCAGCAGTTTGCAGAGGAACACTGAAGCTTTCTTT.